Following are 17 T cell receptor beta chains from one sample sequenced in a study of control samples from healthy donors and cancer patients. Clones were sequenced by immunoSEQ multiplex PCR, and TCRdb holds only the in-frame ones, with some missing. The table has under 150,000 clones, roughly 90% seen once. Sequenced input: blood. These receptors originate from a man under 40 in good health.

This chain joins TRBV6-1 and TRBJ2-3; maybe TRBD2 (5 bases). The V gene's germline CDR1 is MNHNS and CDR2 SASEGT. This CDR3 spans 16 amino acids. V gave up 1 base and J gave up 4 bases, with 15 bases separating them. The CDR3 protein is CASSEERVRSADTQYF. The CDR3 coding sequence is TGTGCCAGCAGTGAAGAGAGGGTTAGGTCGGCAGATACGCAGTATTTT.

DNA for the CDR3: TGTGCCAGCAGACTCCACGGGGGGGCCGGGGAGACCCAGTACTTC. This codes for CASRLHGGAGETQYF. V gene TRBV7-3 combines with J gene TRBJ2-5, with 8 bases matching TRBD2. The V gene's germline CDR1 is SGHTA and CDR2 FQGTGA. The V segment lost 6 bases and the J segment 5 bases; nucleotides outside the gene matches: 11. This CDR3 is built from 15 residues. Looking up the rest from reference TRBV7-3 and TRBJ2-5 gives the full variable domain: GAGVSQTPSNKVTEKGKYVELRCDPISGHTALYWYRQSLGQGPEFLIYFQGTGAADDSGLPNDRFFAVRPEGSVSTLKIQRTERGDSAVYLCASRLHGGAGETQYFGPGTRLLVL.

The V gene is TRBV3-1 (or the pseudogene TRBV3-2), the J gene TRBJ2-2; no clear D gene. Per germline, CDR1 LGHDT and CDR2 YNNKEL (reference sequence). The V gene lost 1 base and the J gene lost 9 bases, with 9 bases spanning the gap. The CDR3 spans 13 residues. The CDR3 region has the DNA TGTGCCAGCAGCCAAGGGCAACTCTGGGAGCTGTTTTTT. It translates to CASSQGQLWELFF.

The chain has TRBV29-1 and TRBJ2-5; D not certain. The V and J ends lost 2 bases and 2 bases respectively, with 6 bases between them. Germline-derived CDR1 and CDR2 are SQVTM and ANQGSEA. The CDR3 length is 12 residues. DNA of the CDR3: TGCAGCGTTGAAAGGCCACAAGAGACCCAGTACTTC. This translates into CSVERPQETQYF.

V is TRBV10-3 and J is TRBJ2-3; 7 bases fit TRBD2. The V gene's germline CDR1 is ENHRY and CDR2 SYGVKD. V was pared by 1 base and J by 3 bases, with 4 bases of the junction left unmatched. The CDR3 runs to 15 residues. The CDR3, as DNA: TGTGCCATCAGTGAGTGGAGGGAGGGAACAGATACGCAGTATTTT. Translating it yields CAISEWREGTDTQYF.

The chain uses TRBV19 and TRBJ2-1, with TRBD2 as a possible D gene (5 bases). V was trimmed by 3 bases and J by 0 bases, leaving 9 bases between them. The CDR3 loop spans 15 amino acids. Looked up from germline, CDR1 is LNHDA and CDR2 is SQIVND (reference sequence). Written as DNA, the CDR3 is TGTGCCAGTAGTATGAGGGCGAGCTCCTACAATGAGCAGTTCTTC. This sequence encodes CASSMRASSYNEQFF.

The chain is built from TRBV7-6 and TRBJ2-1; TRBD1 agrees at 7 bases. V lost 5 bases, J lost 3 bases, and 4 bases stayed unmatched. The germline gives CDR1 SGHVS, CDR2 FNYEAQ. This CDR3 is built from 14 residues. The CDR3 loop reads CASSKGDSYNEQFF. CDR3 nucleotide sequence: TGTGCCAGCAGCAAAGGGGACAGCTACAATGAGCAGTTCTTC. The variable domain in full, with the rest retrieved from reference TRBV7-6 and TRBJ2-1, is GAGVSQSPRYKVTKRGQDVALRCDPISGHVSLYWYRQALGQGPEFLTYFNYEAQQDKSGLPNDRFSAERPEGSISTLTIQRTEQRDSAMYRCASSKGDSYNEQFFGPGTRLTVL.

The chain is built from TRBV6-2 or TRBV6-3 and TRBJ1-2; D might be TRBD1 (5 bases). Trimming removed 5 bases at V and 9 bases at J, with 10 bases between. The length of the CDR3 is 11 residues. Germline CDR1 MNHEY, CDR2 SVGEGT. For the CDR3, the DNA is TGTGCCAGCAGTGACGGGGCCAGCTACACCTTC. Protein product: CASSDGASYTF.

V and J are TRBV7-2 and TRBJ2-1, with TRBD1 matching over 10 bases. The CDR3 covers 20 residues. Trimming took 0 bases from V and 1 from J; bases not matched to a gene: 12. The V gene's germline CDR1 is SGHTA and CDR2 FQGNSA. The CDR3 loop reads CASSLATGTGEIWSYNEQFF. The CDR3 coding sequence is TGTGCCAGCAGCTTAGCAACCGGGACAGGGGAGATTTGGTCCTACAATGAGCAGTTCTTC.

The chain employs TRBV13 and TRBJ2-1, with D perhaps matching TRBD1 (7 bases). Germline values: CDR1 PRHDT, CDR2 FYEKMQ (reference sequence). The V and J ends lost 5 bases and 3 bases respectively, with 17 bases between them. The CDR3 spans 16 residues. The CDR3 loop is CASSGRGEYDYNEQFF. The CDR3 DNA reads TGTGCCAGCAGCGGCAGGGGGGAGTATGACTACAATGAGCAGTTCTTC.

The V call is TRBV12-3 or TRBV12-4, the J call TRBJ1-2; D is unclear. The germline V and J ends were trimmed by 7 bases and 8 bases, with 14 bases remaining between them. The CDR3 has 12 residues. The CDR3 here is CASTPGESGYTF. CDR3 DNA sequence: TGTGCCAGCACTCCGGGAGAAAGCGGCTACACCTTC.

The chain employs TRBV5-8 and TRBJ2-3; possibly TRBD2 for D (6 bases). V was pared by 0 bases and J by 1 base, with 6 bases between. The CDR3 is 14 residues long. In germline, CDR1 is SGHTS, CDR2 YDEGEE. CDR3 protein: CASSLASGTDTQYF. The CDR3 DNA reads TGTGCCAGCAGCTTGGCTAGCGGCACAGATACGCAGTATTTT.

Written as DNA, the CDR3 is TGCGCCAGCAGCCGCTCCCGCCGGGACAGGGGGATAGAGACCCAGTACTTC. Translated, it gives CASSRSRRDRGIETQYF. This rearrangement joins TRBV5-1 to TRBJ2-5; 11 bases map to TRBD1. The V gene end was trimmed by 4 bases and the J gene end by 4 bases; junction bases not matched to a gene: 12. The CDR3 has 17 residues. The germline V gene encodes CDR1 SGHRS and CDR2 YFSETQ.

CDR3 sequence: CASSRDRTLGNEQFF. In nucleotides, the CDR3 is TGTGCCAGCAGCCGGGACAGGACATTGGGCAATGAGCAGTTCTTC. The chain combines TRBV7-9 with TRBJ2-1; 8 bases are a match to TRBD1. The ends lost 5 bases at V and 6 bases at J; junction bases unmatched: 9. The CDR3 totals 15 residues. CDR1 SEHNR and CDR2 FQNEAQ come from the germline V gene (reference sequence).

This rearrangement joins TRBV12-3 or TRBV12-4 to TRBJ2-4; the D gene is possibly TRBD1 (6 bases). The length of the CDR3 is 13 residues. Between the trimmed V and J ends, which lost 3 bases and 6 bases, there was a span of 9 bases. The DNA for the CDR3 is TGTGCCAGCAGTTTTCGGGACACAAACATTCAGTACTTC. Translating gives CASSFRDTNIQYF.

The genes are TRBV7-2 and TRBJ2-1; D may be TRBD2 (7 bases). The CDR3 covers 15 residues. Trimming stripped 0 bases from V and 7 bases from J, with 13 bases between. Per germline, CDR1 SGHTA and CDR2 FQGNSA. Here the CDR3 DNA reads TGTGCCAGCAGCTTAGCTGGGGGGGCCTCTAATGAGCAGTTCTTC. It specifies CASSLAGGASNEQFF. Looking up the rest from reference TRBV7-2 and TRBJ2-1 gives the full variable domain: GAGVSQSPSNKVTEKGKDVELRCDPISGHTALYWYRQSLGQGLEFLIYFQGNSAPDKSGLPSDRFSAERTGGSVSTLTIQRTQQEDSAVYLCASSLAGGASNEQFFGPGTRLTVL.

V usage is TRBV27 and J usage is TRBJ1-5; D ambiguous. The V and J ends lost 7 bases and 6 bases respectively, with 4 bases between them. The CDR3 length is 10 residues. The germline CDR1 and CDR2 sequences are MNHEY and SMNVEV (reference sequence). Here the CDR3 DNA reads TGTGCCAGCACCGGTCAGCCCCAGCATTTT. Encoded protein: CASTGQPQHF.